These 5 T cell receptor beta chains originate from one sample sequenced in a study of shared clonotypes between healthy human individuals. Assay used: immunoSEQ multiplex PCR; TCRdb lists only in-frame clones, some missing. The sample holds 1.5 million to 2.5 million clones, about 95% seen once. Only CD45RO-negative cells positively selected for CCR7 counted as naive CD8 cells, so terminally differentiated effector memory CD45RA+ cells were excluded. Sequencing was performed on naive CD8+ T cells sorted from blood. Every receptor here comes from a young man in good health.

V is TRBV27 and J is TRBJ1-3; TRBD1 aligns across 9 bases. The CDR3 contains 20 residues. Per germline, CDR1 MNHEY and CDR2 SMNVEV (reference sequence). J gave up 0 bases and V 2 bases, and 14 bases lay outside the gene matches. The CDR3: CASSLTGQGNFLISGNTIYF. In nucleotides, the CDR3 is TGTGCCAGCAGTTTAACGGGACAGGGTAATTTTCTAATCTCTGGAAACACCATATATTTT.

The gene calls are TRBV6-1 and TRBJ1-2; D is possibly TRBD1 (5 bases). The ends were cut back, 0 bases at V and 8 bases at J, with 10 bases in the middle. The CDR3 is 13 amino acids. Germline lookup yields CDR1 MNHNS and CDR2 SASEGT. In DNA, the CDR3 is TGTGCCAGCAGTGAAGCGACAGACTCCGGCTACACCTTC. Translating gives CASSEATDSGYTF.

J is TRBJ2-1 and V is TRBV6-5, with 9 bases fitting TRBD2. From germline, CDR1 is MNHEY and CDR2 SVGAGI. Losses at the gene ends were 6 bases for V and 2 bases for J; bases not matched to a gene: 5. The CDR3 has 15 residues. Written as DNA, the CDR3 is TGTGCCAGCAGAATTAGCGGGAGTCCCTACAATGAGCAGTTCTTC. This encodes CASRISGSPYNEQFF.

The chain employs TRBV5-1 and TRBJ2-1, with 11 bases aligning to TRBD2. This CDR3 comprises 16 residues. Germline lookup yields CDR1 SGHRS and CDR2 YFSETQ. Losses at the gene ends were 4 bases for V and 4 bases for J; bases not matched to a gene: 7. The CDR3 here is CASSPELAGVYNEQFF. The CDR3, as DNA: TGCGCCAGCAGCCCTGAACTAGCGGGAGTTTACAATGAGCAGTTCTTC.

The chain combines TRBV7-9 with TRBJ2-7; TRBD1 matches at 8 bases. The ends lost 5 bases at V and 3 bases at J; junction bases unmatched: 9. Germline V gene lookup returns CDR1 SEHNR and CDR2 FQNEAQ (reference sequence). The CDR3 has 15 residues. The CDR3, as DNA: TGTGCCAGCAGCGGTCACGACAGGGGAAACTACGAGCAGTACTTC. This encodes CASSGHDRGNYEQYF.